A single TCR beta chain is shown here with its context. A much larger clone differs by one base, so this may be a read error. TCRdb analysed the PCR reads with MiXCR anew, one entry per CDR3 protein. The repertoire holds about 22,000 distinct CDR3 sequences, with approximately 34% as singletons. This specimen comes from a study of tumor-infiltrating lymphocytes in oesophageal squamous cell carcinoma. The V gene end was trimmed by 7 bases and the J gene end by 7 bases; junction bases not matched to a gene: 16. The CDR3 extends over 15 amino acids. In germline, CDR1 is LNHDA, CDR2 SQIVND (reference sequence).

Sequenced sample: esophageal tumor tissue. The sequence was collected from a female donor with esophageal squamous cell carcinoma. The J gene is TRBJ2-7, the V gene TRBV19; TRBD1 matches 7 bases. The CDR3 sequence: CASTTISTGQGEQYF. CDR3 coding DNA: TGTGCCAGTACCACAATTTCGACAGGGCAAGGTGAGCAGTACTTC.